Below are 10 T cell receptor beta chains sequenced from a single sample in a study of T cell repertoires in cytomegalovirus infection. One entry per CDR3 protein, called by TCRdb with MiXCR from the reads. The sample lists about 830,000 distinct CDR3 sequences, less than 35% occurring once. Their antigens are not known. This sample comprised cultured CD8+ T cells from PBMCs, obtained from culture after CMV antigen stimulation. The origin of the receptors is a human donor in good health (CMV status not recorded). Some clones in this sample may be carry-over from other donors' samples.

This clonotype was counted only a few times. The chain carries TRBV6-5 and TRBJ1-2, with D unresolved. Per the germline V gene, CDR1 is MNHEY and CDR2 is SVGAGI. V lost 1 base, J lost 6 bases, and 15 bases lay in between. This CDR3 is 15 amino acids long. The CDR3 loop is CASSYWRDRVDGYTF. For the CDR3, the DNA is TGTGCCAGCAGTTACTGGCGCGACCGGGTGGATGGCTACACCTTC.

The genes are TRBV6-1 and TRBJ2-1; either TRBD1 or TRBD2 may fit D (5 bases each). CDR1 is MNHNS, CDR2 SASEGT, per germline. Trimming cost V 4 bases and J 0 bases, with 10 bases left between them. This CDR3 has 15 residues. The chain's CDR3 is CASSVRDGSYNEQFF. CDR3 coding DNA: TGTGCCAGCAGTGTCCGGGACGGCTCCTACAATGAGCAGTTCTTC.

This clonotype was recorded a few times. DNA of the CDR3: TGCGCCAGCAGCCCGCAAACGGGTTTGAACACTGAAGCTTTCTTT. Its translation is CASSPQTGLNTEAFF. V gene TRBV4-1 combines with J gene TRBJ1-1; unclear D gene. CDR3 length equals 15 residues. Between the trimmed V and J ends, which lost 4 bases and 0 bases, there was a span of 12 bases. CDR1 and CDR2 (germline): MGHRA, YSYEKL.

The chain joins TRBV2 to TRBJ1-1; a possible D gene is TRBD1 (6 bases). V was pared by 5 bases and J by 3 bases, with 10 bases between. In germline, CDR1 is SNHLY, CDR2 FYNNEI. CDR3 length: 13 residues. The CDR3 coding sequence is TGTGCCAGCAGTTACAGGGATTACACTGAAGCTTTCTTT. Encoded protein: CASSYRDYTEAFF. The full variable domain, with the rest looked up from reference TRBV2 and TRBJ1-1, is EPEVTQTPSHQVTQMGQEVILRCVPISNHLYFYWYRQILGQKVEFLVSFYNNEISEKSEIFDDQFSVERPDGSNFTLKIRSTKLEDSAMYFCASSYRDYTEAFFGQGTRLTVV.

CDR3 sequence: CASALRPPTDTQYF. The CDR3 DNA reads TGTGCCAGCGCTTTAAGACCCCCCACAGATACGCAGTATTTT. V usage is TRBV28 and J usage is TRBJ2-3; no clear D gene. V shed 8 bases and J shed 2 bases, with 14 bases lying between them. Germline CDR1 is MDHEN and CDR2 is SYDVKM. The CDR3 length is 14 residues.

The chain employs TRBV10-3 and TRBJ2-3; 9 bases are shared with TRBD1. Per germline, CDR1 ENHRY and CDR2 SYGVKD. Trimming took 10 bases from V and 5 from J; bases not matched to a gene: 16. CDR3 size: 16 residues. The CDR3, as DNA: TGTGCCACCTGGACAGGGGCGTACCGATTGGGAGATACGCAGTATTTT. Translating it yields CATWTGAYRLGDTQYF.

This clonotype appeared a few times. V and J are TRBV7-9 and TRBJ1-2, with 10 nucleotides matching TRBD1. CDR1 and CDR2 from the germline V gene are SEHNR and FQNEAQ (reference sequence). The CDR3 is 17 amino acids. V lost 5 bases, J lost 3 bases, and 12 bases stayed unmatched. The CDR3 DNA sequence: TGTGCCAGCAGCCCCGAAGGGACAGGGGATACGGACTATGGCTACACCTTC. Its protein is CASSPEGTGDTDYGYTF.

The CDR3 nucleotides are TGTGCCAGCAGCCCCACTAGCGGGGAAACCACAGATACGCAGTATTTT. Its protein is CASSPTSGETTDTQYF. The genes are TRBV11-2 and TRBJ2-3, with 10 bases fitting TRBD2. The CDR3 consists of 16 residues. V gave up 5 bases and J gave up 2 bases; unmatched junction bases: 7. Germline CDR1 is SGHAT and CDR2 is FQNNGV.

This clonotype was seen a handful of times. V gene TRBV7-2 combines with J gene TRBJ1-2; D remains unclear. V was clipped by 9 bases and J by 7 bases, with 12 bases between them. CDR3 length: 11 amino acids. Germline lookup yields CDR1 SGHTA and CDR2 FQGNSA. CDR3 DNA sequence: TGTGCCAGTCCCGAAGGAGGTGGCTACACCTTC. This encodes CASPEGGGYTF.

This clonotype appeared a single time. This chain joins TRBV3-1 and TRBJ2-5; 12 positions match TRBD2. CDR3 length equals 18 residues. Looked up from germline, CDR1 is LGHDT and CDR2 is YNNKEL (reference sequence). Trimming at V came to 1 base and at J to 4 bases, leaving 10 bases not matched to a gene. CDR3 protein: CASSQGWASGGAGETQYF. CDR3 DNA sequence: TGTGCCAGCAGCCAAGGATGGGCTAGCGGGGGGGCCGGAGAGACCCAGTACTTC.